The clone carrying this T cell receptor beta chain was counted many times. The diagnoses drew upon clinical symptoms, serum thyroxine and TRAb, thyroid ultrasound and orbital computed tomography. With 6 bases removed from V and 6 bases from J, the gap between germline ends came to 12 bases. Germline V gives CDR1 MDHEN, CDR2 SYDVKM. The CDR3 spans 12 residues. These data belong to a study of T cells in Graves' hyperthyroidism and ophthalmopathy. TCR beta CDR3 region amplification was performed from RNA transcripts. The study used the HTBI primer set for a first-round RT-PCR of the TCR CDR3. MiXCR was run by TCRdb on the multiplex PCR reads, yielding one entry per CDR3 protein. There are around 200,000 distinct CDR3 sequences in the sample; 15% to 20% occur only once, and 29% lies in the top ten.

This TCR derives from a woman in her fifties or sixties with Graves' hyperthyroidism. The sequenced sample consisted of blood. This chain joins TRBV28 and TRBJ2-7; unclear D gene. The CDR3 sequence: CASSQSPGEQYF. The CDR3 DNA is TGTGCCAGCAGCCAATCTCCGGGCGAGCAGTACTTC.